Below, 17 T cell receptor beta chains from the same sample are listed, as sequenced in a study of glioma-infiltrating T cells after dendritic cell vaccination. Libraries were prepared by immunoSEQ multiplex PCR; TCRdb keeps only in-frame clonotypes and omits some of them. There are 80,000 to 100,000 clones in the sample; approximately 80% occur only once, and roughly 5.7% lies in the top ten. Sample: blood, taken before dendritic cell vaccination. These receptors were collected from a human donor with glioblastoma.

The chain uses TRBV6-1 and TRBJ1-1, with 9 nucleotides matching TRBD1. V lost 6 bases and J lost 3; bases outside the gene matches: 2. The CDR3 consists of 13 residues. In germline, CDR1 is MNHNS, CDR2 SASEGT. The CDR3 DNA is TGTGCCAGCAGGCGGACAGGGGACACTGAAGCTTTCTTT. It translates to CASRRTGDTEAFF.

For the CDR3, the DNA is TGTGCCAGCAGCGGAACCGGGACAGAAGAGACCCAGTACTTC. Its protein is CASSGTGTEETQYF. This sequence joins TRBV5-4 and TRBJ2-5, with 7 nucleotides matching TRBD1. Germline trimming cut 4 bases from V and 3 bases from J; bases unmatched to any gene: 6. There are 14 residues in the CDR3. Germline CDR1 is SGHNT and CDR2 is YYREEE (reference sequence).

Points on this clone: One end of the junction does not line up with germline, which may come from a read error. The gene calls are TRBV29-1 and TRBJ2-5; TRBD2 is a possible D gene (5 bases). The CDR3 is 12 amino acids. The V gene's germline CDR1 is SQVTM and CDR2 ANQGSEA. The CDR3 is CGVEAGKETQYF. CDR3 bases: TGCGGCGTTGAAGCCGGGAAAGAGACCCAGTACTTC.

The V call is TRBV6-1, the J call TRBJ1-4; D might be TRBD1 (6 bases). Between the trimmed V and J ends, which lost 4 bases and 8 bases, there was a span of 8 bases. Germline V gives CDR1 MNHNS, CDR2 SASEGT. The CDR3 is 12 residues long. The CDR3 DNA reads as TGTGCCAGCAGTGCCGACAGGGAAAAACTGTTTTTT. Its protein is CASSADREKLFF.

This chain uses TRBV9 with TRBJ1-4, with TRBD1 matching 9 bases. CDR1 and CDR2 (germline): SGDLS, YYNGEE. The CDR3 sequence is 12 residues long. J gave up 14 bases and V 3 bases, and 5 bases lay outside the gene matches. The CDR3 DNA reads TGTGCCAGCAGCGCCGGGACAGGGCCCCTGTTTTTT. This sequence encodes CASSAGTGPLFF.

The V and J genes are TRBV5-1 and TRBJ2-1, with 10 bases identical to TRBD2. V trimming: 6 bases; J trimming: 9 bases; junction bases outside the gene matches: 12. The V gene's germline CDR1 is SGHRS and CDR2 YFSETQ. The CDR3 sequence is 15 residues long. In nucleotides, the CDR3 is TGCGCCAGCACCCCGGTAGCGGGAGGTTTCACTGAGCAGTTCTTC. It yields the protein CASTPVAGGFTEQFF.

The chain employs TRBV10-3 and TRBJ2-1; 8 nucleotides align to TRBD2. The germline CDR1 and CDR2 sequences are ENHRY and SYGVKD. The length of the CDR3 is 16 residues. V gave up 5 bases and J gave up 0 bases; unmatched junction bases: 6. CDR3 in amino acids: CAISSLAGSSYNEQFF. CDR3 DNA sequence: TGTGCCATCAGTTCCCTAGCGGGCAGCTCCTACAATGAGCAGTTCTTC.

The chain is built from TRBV7-6 and TRBJ2-7, with D possibly TRBD1 on 5 matching bases. Trimming cost V 0 bases and J 4 bases, with 13 bases left between them. Germline V gene sequence: CDR1 SGHVS, CDR2 FNYEAQ. This CDR3 region has 15 residues. CDR3 sequence: CASSLAPAGLYEQYF. CDR3 bases: TGTGCCAGCAGCTTAGCCCCCGCAGGGCTTTACGAGCAGTACTTC.

The chain links TRBV30 to TRBJ2-7, with a tentative D call TRBD1 (5 bases). V was trimmed by 2 bases and J by 2 bases, leaving 22 bases between them. The CDR3 runs to 17 residues. The germline gives CDR1 GTSNPN, CDR2 SVGIG (reference sequence). The CDR3 DNA reads TGTGCCTGGAGTCCCAAGGGGCCAGGCGATTTCCCCTACGAGCAGTACTTC. It is translated as CAWSPKGPGDFPYEQYF.

CDR3 loop: CASSLGLAGTDTQYF. The CDR3 nucleotides read TGTGCCAGCAGCCTGGGACTAGCGGGCACAGATACGCAGTATTTT. The chain uses TRBV2 and TRBJ2-3, with 11 bases that match TRBD2. This CDR3 spans 15 amino acids. Losses at the gene ends were 6 bases for V and 1 base for J; bases not matched to a gene: 3. CDR1 and CDR2 (germline): SNHLY, FYNNEI.

V usage is TRBV5-5 and J usage is TRBJ1-3; D is uncertain. Trimming shortened V by 4 bases and J by 3 bases, and 11 bases separated the two germline ends. The germline V gene has CDR1 SGHKS and CDR2 YYEKEE (reference sequence). The CDR3 covers 14 residues. The CDR3 reads CASSAREYGNTIYF. CDR3 DNA: TGTGCCAGCAGCGCAAGAGAATATGGAAACACCATATATTTT.

The chain links TRBV28 to TRBJ1-4; 7 nucleotides agree with TRBD1. The germline gives CDR1 MDHEN, CDR2 SYDVKM. V lost 6 bases to trimming and J lost 5 bases; unmatched junction nucleotides: 6. The length of the CDR3 is 14 residues. The CDR3 loop is CASSQGGGNEKLFF. The CDR3 nucleotides are TGTGCCAGCAGCCAGGGGGGAGGAAATGAAAAACTGTTTTTT.

V gene TRBV5-1 combines with J gene TRBJ2-7; D not resolved. The CDR3 consists of 14 residues. V lost 4 bases and J lost 5, with 16 bases in between. The V gene's germline CDR1 is SGHRS and CDR2 YFSETQ. The CDR3 reads CASSPTARGNEQYF. The CDR3 nucleotides read TGCGCCAGCAGCCCGACCGCTCGCGGAAACGAGCAGTACTTC.

This clone was counted only a few times. V gene TRBV5-4 combines with J gene TRBJ2-2; D possibly corresponds to TRBD1 (5 bases). The CDR3 totals 14 residues. Between the trimmed V and J ends, which lost 0 bases and 6 bases, there was a span of 9 bases. Per germline, CDR1 SGHNT and CDR2 YYREEE (reference sequence). Written as DNA, the CDR3 is TGTGCCAGCAGCTTGGGACAGCTCCCCGGGGAGCTGTTTTTT. This encodes CASSLGQLPGELFF.

The rearrangement joins TRBV28 to TRBJ1-2, with 10 bases aligning to TRBD1. This CDR3 region has 16 residues. Trimming at V came to 5 bases and at J to 4 bases, leaving 10 bases not matched to a gene. Germline V gives CDR1 MDHEN, CDR2 SYDVKM. The CDR3 DNA sequence: TGTGCCAGCAGTAGAGGGGGTGGGACAGGGGTCTATGGCTACACCTTC. Translation: CASSRGGGTGVYGYTF.

V gene TRBV28 combines with J gene TRBJ1-5; 9 bases line up with TRBD1. V lost 6 bases and J lost 6; bases outside the gene matches: 6. Germline lookup yields CDR1 MDHEN and CDR2 SYDVKM. There are 14 residues in the CDR3. The CDR3 nucleotides are TGTGCCAGCAGAACAGGGGGCTGGGTTCAGCCCCAGCATTTT. This translates into CASRTGGWVQPQHF.

The chain links TRBV28 to TRBJ2-1; no clear D gene. Germline loops: CDR1 MDHEN, CDR2 SYDVKM. CDR3 size: 15 residues. Trimming removed 3 bases at V and 0 bases at J, with 9 bases between. CDR3 nucleotides: TGTGCCAGCAGTTTGAACATTGGCTCCTACAATGAGCAGTTCTTC. This translates into CASSLNIGSYNEQFF. Full variable domain (outside the CDR3, taken from reference TRBV28 and TRBJ2-1): DVKVTQSSRYLVKRTGEKVFLECVQDMDHENMFWYRQDPGLGLRLIYFSYDVKMKEKGDIPEGYSVSREKKERFSLILESASTNQTSMYLCASSLNIGSYNEQFFGPGTRLTVL.